Below are 5 T cell receptor beta chains sequenced from a single sample in a study of blood T cell repertoires in COVID-19. TCRdb's copy holds only in-frame clones and misses some; the assay was immunoSEQ multiplex PCR. The sample has approximately 250,000 clones, under 90% seen once. Sequenced sample: peripheral blood. These receptors were collected from a man aged 55-75 years with acute or convalescent COVID-19.

The chain employs TRBV19 and TRBJ1-5; 7 nucleotides agree with TRBD1. The length of the CDR3 is 17 residues. V lost 6 bases, J lost 0 bases, and 11 bases stayed unmatched. Looked up from germline, CDR1 is LNHDA and CDR2 is SQIVND (reference sequence). The CDR3 region is CASRNRQGPYSNQPQHF. In DNA form, the CDR3 reads TGTGCCAGTAGGAATAGACAGGGCCCTTATAGCAATCAGCCCCAGCATTTT.

The V call is TRBV4-3, the J call TRBJ2-2; 9 nucleotides align to TRBD1. There are 17 residues in the CDR3. Per germline, CDR1 LGHNA and CDR2 YSLEER. Trimming took 3 bases from V and 2 from J; bases not matched to a gene: 7. CDR3 sequence reads: CASSQRTGGVNTGELFF. As DNA, the CDR3 is TGCGCCAGCAGCCAGAGAACAGGGGGCGTTAACACCGGGGAGCTGTTTTTT.

This chain links TRBV18 with TRBJ1-2; D gene uncertain. CDR3 length: 19 amino acids. Trimming shortened V by 2 bases and J by 0 bases, and 22 bases separated the two germline ends. Germline loops: CDR1 KGHSH, CDR2 LQKENI. The CDR3 DNA is TGTGCCAGCTCACCATGGGCTCGGCAGAATCAGAAAGCTAACTATGGCTACACCTTC. Protein product: CASSPWARQNQKANYGYTF.

The chain has TRBV27 and TRBJ2-7, with 8 bases aligning to TRBD1. With 5 bases clipped from V and 4 bases from J, the junction kept 7 bases outside the gene matches. Germline V lookup: CDR1 MNHEY, CDR2 SMNVEV (reference sequence). The CDR3 runs to 14 residues. The CDR3: CASSVRDRPYEQYF. The DNA for the CDR3 is TGTGCCAGCAGTGTCCGGGACAGGCCTTACGAGCAGTACTTC.

This chain joins TRBV11-2 and TRBJ2-5; 11 nucleotides line up with TRBD2. This CDR3 is 17 amino acids long. Germline lookup yields CDR1 SGHAT and CDR2 FQNNGV. J lost 1 base, V lost 1 base, and 5 bases had no gene match. CDR3 residues: CASSLGPSGGPQETQYF. The CDR3 DNA reads TGTGCCAGCAGCTTAGGGCCTAGCGGGGGGCCCCAAGAGACCCAGTACTTC.